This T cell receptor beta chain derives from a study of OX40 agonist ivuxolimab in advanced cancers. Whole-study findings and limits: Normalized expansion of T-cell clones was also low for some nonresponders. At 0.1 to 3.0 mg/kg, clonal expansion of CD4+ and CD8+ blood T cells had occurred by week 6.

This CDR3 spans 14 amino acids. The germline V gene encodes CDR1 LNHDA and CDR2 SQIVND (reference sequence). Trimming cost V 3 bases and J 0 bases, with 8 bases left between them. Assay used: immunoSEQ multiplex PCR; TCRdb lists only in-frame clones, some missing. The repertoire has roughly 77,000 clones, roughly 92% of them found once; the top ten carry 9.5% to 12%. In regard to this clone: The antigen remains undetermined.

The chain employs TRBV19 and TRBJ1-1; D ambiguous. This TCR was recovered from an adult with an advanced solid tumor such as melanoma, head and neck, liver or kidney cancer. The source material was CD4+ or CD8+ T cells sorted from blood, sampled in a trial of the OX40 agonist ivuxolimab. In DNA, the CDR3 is TGTGCCAGTAGTATCGGGCCTCTGAACACTGAAGCTTTCTTT. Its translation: CASSIGPLNTEAFF.